This is a list of T cell receptor beta chains from one sample in a study of a mutant IDH1 vaccine in newly diagnosed glioma. TCRdb keeps only in-frame clones here, not all; method: immunoSEQ multiplex PCR. The sample contains roughly 32,000 clones, roughly 79% of which appear only once. These TCRs are of unknown antigen specificity. This material consisted of PBMCs, taken from a glioma patient whose treatment included an IDH1 peptide vaccine. Source of these receptors: a woman aged 25 to 39 with glioma. Some clones in this sample may be carry-over from other donors' samples. Both conserved end residues are part of each CDR3. A D gene is named only where the DNA matches it firmly. Expanded clones are given a class, and other clones once, few, many or no size at all.

TRBJ2-3 NA TRBV27 NA TGTGCCAGCGAAAAGGCTCCCCGGGACAGCACAGATACGCAGTATTTT CASEKAPRDSTDTQYF
TRBJ1-2 NA TRBV18 once TGTGCCAGCTCACCTGAGGGCGATGGCTACACCTTC CASSPEGDGYTF
TRBJ1-3 NA TRBV19 once TGTGCCAGTAGAAACAGGGTAATCTCTGGAAACACCATATATTTT CASRNRVISGNTIYF
TRBJ1-4 NA TRBV19 medium-sized TGTGCCGCTGACGGAGGCAGGGGAGGCAATGAAAAACTGTTTTTT CAADGGRGGNEKLFF
TRBJ2-7 TRBD1 TRBV14 NA TGTGCCAGCAGCCGGAGCCAGGACAGGGGGATCGAGCAGTACTTC CASSRSQDRGIEQYF
TRBJ2-7 NA TRBV30 NA TGTGCCTGGAGTGGTACAGGATCGACCTACGAGCAGTACTTC CAWSGTGSTYEQYF
TRBJ2-3 NA TRBV14 NA TGTGCCAGCGCCTCGGGGACGACCACAGATACGCAGTATTTT CASASGTTTDTQYF
TRBJ1-2 TRBD1 TRBV10-3 NA TGTGCCATCAGTGAAAGGCAGGGGGCCTATGGCTACACCTTC CAISERQGAYGYTF
TRBJ2-7 NA TRBV7-9 NA TGTGCCAGCAGCCCATCGACAGCCGCTAACGAGCAGTACTTC CASSPSTAANEQYF
TRBJ1-1 NA TRBV19 NA TGTGCCAGTAGTATTCTTTCAGGGAGACTGAACACTGAAGCTTTCTTT CASSILSGRLNTEAFF
TRBJ1-4 TRBD1 TRBV5-8 NA TGTGCCAGCAGCTTCTCGACAGGGAGCCGTGAAAAACTGTTTTTT CASSFSTGSREKLFF
TRBJ2-7 TRBD2 TRBV4-1 once TGCGCCAGCAGCCAATATCTGAGCGGGGGGATGGGCTCCTACGAGCAGTACTTC CASSQYLSGGMGSYEQYF
TRBJ2-7 TRBD1 TRBV10-2 NA TGCGCCAGCAGTGCGGCCAGGGGGCACGAGCAGTACTTC CASSAARGHEQYF
TRBJ2-7 NA TRBV6-6 NA TGTGCCAGCAGCCCAGGGGGAGGGCCCTACGAGCAGTACTTC CASSPGGGPYEQYF
TRBJ2-1 NA TRBV12-5 NA TGTGCTAGTGTCTTTGGGACCTTGGGCGTCAATGAGCAGTTCTTC CASVFGTLGVNEQFF
TRBJ2-5 NA TRBV5-4 NA TGTGCCAGCAGCTTGGGTGGGACTCAGCAAGAGACCCAGTACTTC CASSLGGTQQETQYF
TRBJ1-5 TRBD1 TRBV19 few TGTGCCAGTAGTGAAAGACAGGGGAACCAGCCCCAGCATTTT CASSERQGNQPQHF
TRBJ2-7 NA TRBV4-1 NA TGCGCCAGCAGCGCCTTAACAACAAGCTCCTACGAGCAGTACTTC CASSALTTSSYEQYF
TRBJ2-1 NA TRBV6-5 NA TGTGCCAGCTCCCGGAGCTCTTACAATGAGCAGTTCTTC CASSRSSYNEQFF
TRBJ2-1 TRBD2 TRBV13 NA TGTGCCAGCAGCCGCGGACTAGCGGGATATGACTACAATGAGCAGTTCTTC CASSRGLAGYDYNEQFF
TRBJ1-4 NA TRBV4-2 NA TGTGCCAGCAGCCAACTAGGTGAAAAACTGTTTTTT CASSQLGEKLFF
TRBJ2-7 NA TRBV29-1 NA TGCAGCGTTGGTGCGGACAGTTTCCTCTACGAGCAGTACTTC CSVGADSFLYEQYF
TRBJ2-7 NA TRBV18 NA TGTGCCAGCTCACGGGACACCGGCGGCTACGAGCAGTACTTC CASSRDTGGYEQYF
TRBJ2-2 NA TRBV7-9 NA TGTGCCAGCATGGGGGAATCCGGGGAGCTGTTTTTT CASMGESGELFF
TRBJ2-1 NA TRBV10-3 NA TGTGCCATCAGTGAGCCGTACAAGAGGGACAATGAGCAGTTCTTC CAISEPYKRDNEQFF
TRBJ1-1 NA TRBV5-6 NA TGTGCCAGCAGCTTGAACGGGGCCACTGAAGCTTTCTTT CASSLNGATEAFF
TRBJ1-5 TRBD1 TRBV27 NA TGTGCCAGCAGTTTCCCACAGGGGAGAAGCAATCAGCCCCAGCATTTT CASSFPQGRSNQPQHF